The clone carrying this T cell receptor (beta chain) was counted only a few times. Its specificity is unknown. Time point here: healthy volunteer bleed at 6 weeks. Total RNA was extracted from unfractionated whole blood. The sample originates from a study of human T cells and chemical hapten exposure. Study context: Per-sample TCR yields varied mainly from small pooled library volume differences.

The CDR3 sequence is 17 residues long. CDR1 MNHEY and CDR2 SVGAGI come from the germline V gene. V shed 6 bases and J shed 0 bases, with 18 bases lying between them. The library tagged each cDNA molecule with unique molecular identifiers. In the original analysis: Sample TCR totals centred on a median of roughly 96,000, ranging roughly 23,224 to 700,000. TCRdb reanalysed the RACE reads using MiXCR and keeps one entry per CDR3 protein. These V and J calls originate from TCRdb's pipeline instead of the authors' own analysis. The sample yields about 79,000 distinct CDR3 sequences, about 8.6% seen once. General observations from the study: No change in TCRs above 1 in 1000 frequency was produced by DPC sensitization.

The source material was whole blood. The TCR originated in a male donor in good health. Some clones in this sample may be carry-over from other donors' samples. The chain has TRBV6-5 and TRBJ1-5; D remains ambiguous. The CDR3 DNA sequence: TGTGCCAGCAGCCCTCACGGACCGAGCTATAGCAATCAGCCCCAGCATTTT. It yields the protein CASSPHGPSYSNQPQHF.